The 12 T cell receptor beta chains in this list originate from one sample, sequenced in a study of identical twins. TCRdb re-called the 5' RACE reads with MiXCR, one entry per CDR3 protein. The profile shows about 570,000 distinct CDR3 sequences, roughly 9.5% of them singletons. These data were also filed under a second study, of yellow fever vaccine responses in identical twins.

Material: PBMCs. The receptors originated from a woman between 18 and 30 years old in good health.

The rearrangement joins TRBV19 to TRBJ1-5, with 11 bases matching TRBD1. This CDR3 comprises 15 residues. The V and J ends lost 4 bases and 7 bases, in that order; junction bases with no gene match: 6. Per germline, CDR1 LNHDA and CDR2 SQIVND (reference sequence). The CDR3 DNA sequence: TGTGCCAGTAGTACTGGACAGGGGGCTCAACAGCCCCAGCATTTT. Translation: CASSTGQGAQQPQHF.

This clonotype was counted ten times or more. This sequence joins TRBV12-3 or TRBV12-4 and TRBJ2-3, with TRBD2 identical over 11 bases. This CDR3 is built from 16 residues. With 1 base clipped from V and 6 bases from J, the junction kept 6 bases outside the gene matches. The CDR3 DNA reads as TGTGCCAGCAGTTTAGGGACTAGCGGGCGCCATGATACGCAGTATTTT. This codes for CASSLGTSGRHDTQYF.

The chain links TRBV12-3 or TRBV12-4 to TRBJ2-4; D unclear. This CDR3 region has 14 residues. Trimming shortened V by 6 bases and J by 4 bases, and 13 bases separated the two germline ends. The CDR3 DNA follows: TGTGCCAGCAGCCACGCCGTGGGAAAAAACATTCAGTACTTC. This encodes CASSHAVGKNIQYF.

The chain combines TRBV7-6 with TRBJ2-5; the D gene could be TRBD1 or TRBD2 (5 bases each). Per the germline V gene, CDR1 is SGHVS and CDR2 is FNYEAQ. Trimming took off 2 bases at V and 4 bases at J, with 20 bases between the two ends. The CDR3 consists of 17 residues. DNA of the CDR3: TGTGCCAGCAGCTTAAGCGTCTGGGGCCCGGGGAGAGAGACCCAGTACTTC. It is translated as CASSLSVWGPGRETQYF.

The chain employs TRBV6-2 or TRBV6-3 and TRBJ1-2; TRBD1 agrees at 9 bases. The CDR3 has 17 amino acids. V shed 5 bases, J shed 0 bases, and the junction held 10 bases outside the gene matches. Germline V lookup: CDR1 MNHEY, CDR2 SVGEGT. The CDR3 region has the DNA TGTGCCAGCAGTACTCGGGACAGGGCAAGTGCTAACTATGGCTACACCTTC. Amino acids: CASSTRDRASANYGYTF.

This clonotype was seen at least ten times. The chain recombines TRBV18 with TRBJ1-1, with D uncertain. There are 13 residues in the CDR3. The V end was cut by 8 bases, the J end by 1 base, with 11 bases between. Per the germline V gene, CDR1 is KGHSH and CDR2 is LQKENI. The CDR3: CASLEQRNTEAFF. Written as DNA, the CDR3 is TGTGCCAGCCTAGAACAGAGGAACACTGAAGCTTTCTTT. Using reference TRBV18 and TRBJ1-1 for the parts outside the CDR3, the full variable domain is NAGVMQNPRHLVRRRGQEARLRCSPMKGHSHVYWYRQLPEEGLKFMVYLQKENIIDESGMPKERFSAEFPKEGPSILRIQQVVRGDSAAYFCASLEQRNTEAFFGQGTRLTVV.

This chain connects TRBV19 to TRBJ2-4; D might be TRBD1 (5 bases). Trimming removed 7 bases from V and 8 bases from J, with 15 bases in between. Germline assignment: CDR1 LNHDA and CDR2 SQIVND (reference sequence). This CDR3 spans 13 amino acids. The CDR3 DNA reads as TGTGCCAGTAATGGGTGGGGCCAGGACATTCAGTACTTC. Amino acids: CASNGWGQDIQYF.

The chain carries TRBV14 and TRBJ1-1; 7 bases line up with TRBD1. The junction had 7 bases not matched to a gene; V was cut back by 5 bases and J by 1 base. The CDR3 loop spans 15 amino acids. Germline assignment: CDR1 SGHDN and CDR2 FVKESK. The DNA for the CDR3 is TGTGCCAGCAGCGAAAGGACAGGAACGAACACTGAAGCTTTCTTT. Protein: CASSERTGTNTEAFF.

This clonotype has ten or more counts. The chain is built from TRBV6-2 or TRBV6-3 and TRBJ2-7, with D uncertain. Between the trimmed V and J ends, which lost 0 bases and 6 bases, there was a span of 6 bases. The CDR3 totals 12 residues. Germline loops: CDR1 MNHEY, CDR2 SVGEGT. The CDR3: CASSYSQGEQYF. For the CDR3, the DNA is TGTGCCAGCAGTTACTCCCAAGGCGAGCAGTACTTC.

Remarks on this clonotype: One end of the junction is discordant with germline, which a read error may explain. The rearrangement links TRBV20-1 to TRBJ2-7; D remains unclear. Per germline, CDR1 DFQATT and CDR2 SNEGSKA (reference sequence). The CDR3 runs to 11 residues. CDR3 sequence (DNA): TGCAGTGCTAGAGTGAGCTACGAGCCGTACTTC. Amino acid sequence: CSARVSYEPYF.

The CDR3: CSVVRSGANVLTF. In DNA, the CDR3 is TGCAGCGTTGTCCGCTCTGGGGCCAACGTCCTGACTTTC. This chain joins TRBV29-1 and TRBJ2-6; the D is unclear. V was pared by 4 bases and J by 0 bases, with 4 bases between. The CDR3 extends over 13 amino acids. The germline V gene encodes CDR1 SQVTM and CDR2 ANQGSEA.

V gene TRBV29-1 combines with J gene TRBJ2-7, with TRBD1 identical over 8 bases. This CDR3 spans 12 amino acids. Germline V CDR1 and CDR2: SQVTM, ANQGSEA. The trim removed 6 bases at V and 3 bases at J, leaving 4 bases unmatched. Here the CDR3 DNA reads TGCAGCGTGTCGGGGACAGGCTACGAGCAGTACTTC. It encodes CSVSGTGYEQYF.